These T cell receptor beta chains were read from a single sample in a study of cytotoxic CD8 clonotypes in ibrutinib-treated CLL. TCRdb's copy holds only in-frame clones and misses some; the assay was immunoSEQ multiplex PCR. Counted here are some 93,000 clones, approximately 80% occurring once; the ten biggest clones make up around 32%. The sequences come from PBMCs, collected after 12 months of ibrutinib treatment. Receptors originate from a human donor with chronic lymphocytic leukemia. The CDR3 runs from the conserved cysteine through the conserved F or W. The D gene is left open where the match is weak. Clone size, where shown, is once, few, many, or a class for clones that have expanded.

V gene,J gene,clone size,D gene,CDR3 DNA,CDR3 protein
TRBV28,TRBJ2-7,NA,NA,TGTGCCAGCAGTTTAGCCGGATACGAGCAGTACTTC,CASSLAGYEQYF
TRBV2,TRBJ1-6,NA,NA,TGTGCCAGCAGGGCTCTTAGGGGTAGTTCACCCCTCCACTTT,CASRALRGSSPLHF
TRBV18,TRBJ1-4,NA,TRBD1,TGTGCCAGCTCACCGGAACAGGGGTCGCGCGAAAAACTGTTTTTT,CASSPEQGSREKLFF
TRBV4-2,TRBJ2-2,NA,NA,TGTGCCAGCAGCCAACTATCAGGGGATACCGGGGAGCTGTTTTTT,CASSQLSGDTGELFF
TRBV11-2,TRBJ2-7,once,NA,TGTGCCAGCAGCTTATCCGACGGCCCCGGGGCCGAGCAGTACTTC,CASSLSDGPGAEQYF
TRBV10-3,TRBJ1-4,NA,NA,TGTGCCATCAGTGAAGCGGAAGATAATGAAAAACTGTTTTTT,CAISEAEDNEKLFF
TRBV4-2,TRBJ1-5,once,NA,TGTGCCAGCAGCCAAGACCGAATTCAGCCCCAGCATTTT,CASSQDRIQPQHF
TRBV4-2,TRBJ2-3,NA,TRBD2,TGTGCCAGCAGCCACCCTAGCGGGGGGGCGACAGATACGCAGTATTTT,CASSHPSGGATDTQYF
TRBV6-5,TRBJ2-7,NA,NA,TGTGCCAGCAGTTACCGGGGGAAGTTACGGGACGAGCAGTACTTC,CASSYRGKLRDEQYF
TRBV6-5,TRBJ2-2,NA,NA,TGTGCCAGCAGACTCCTTCAGGGCTACGGCGGGGAGCTGTTTTTT,CASRLLQGYGGELFF
TRBV18,TRBJ1-6,NA,NA,TGTGCCAGCTCACCGGAAAAGCAGGGATCTTCACCCCTCCACTTT,CASSPEKQGSSPLHF
TRBV5-4,TRBJ2-6,NA,TRBD2,TGTGCCAGCAGGGTAGGACTAGCCTCGGGGGCCAACGTCCTGACTTTC,CASRVGLASGANVLTF
TRBV5-1,TRBJ1-2,NA,NA,TGCGCCAGCAGCGTTTCCGGGACAACTAACTATGGCTACACCTTC,CASSVSGTTNYGYTF
TRBV10-2,TRBJ1-3,NA,NA,TGCGCCAGCAGGGACAGTTCCTCTGGAAACACCATATATTTT,CASRDSSSGNTIYF
TRBV7-3,TRBJ2-2,once,TRBD2,TGTGCCAGCAGCTTAATCCCGGGGGGTCACACCGGGGAGCTGTTTTTT,CASSLIPGGHTGELFF
TRBV7-3,TRBJ2-6,NA,NA,TGTGCCAGCAGCTTAAGAACCCTGGGCTCTGGGGCCAACGTCCTGACTTTC,CASSLRTLGSGANVLTF
TRBV30,TRBJ1-1,NA,NA,TGTGCCTGGTATCCCAGGGCAACTGAAGCTTTCTTT,CAWYPRATEAFF
TRBV6-1,TRBJ2-2,NA,NA,TGTGCCAGCAGTTCAAGCGGGGAGCTGTTTTTT,CASSSSGELFF
TRBV15,TRBJ1-4,NA,NA,TGTGCCACCAGCAGGAGGGCCGCAACTAATGAAAAACTGTTTTTT,CATSRRAATNEKLFF
TRBV5-1,TRBJ2-1,NA,TRBD2,TGCGCCAGCAGCTTGCCGCGGGGGGGCTCTCACAATGAGCAGTTCTTC,CASSLPRGGSHNEQFF
TRBV27,TRBJ2-3,once,NA,TGTGCCAGCGCGGGGGCGGGGGCCACAGATACGCAGTATTTT,CASAGAGATDTQYF
TRBV5-1,TRBJ2-5,NA,NA,TGCGCCAGCAGCTCGACGGGGGAGACCCAGTACTTC,CASSSTGETQYF
TRBV30,TRBJ1-5,NA,NA,TGTGCCTGGAGTGTCAGGAGCAATCAGCCCCAGCATTTT,CAWSVRSNQPQHF
TRBV6-1,TRBJ2-5,NA,NA,TGTGCCAGCAGTCGAAGCGGAGAGACCCAGTACTTC,CASSRSGETQYF
TRBV6-5,TRBJ2-7,NA,NA,TGTGCCAGCAGTTACGGAGGAATAAGGGAGCAGTACTTC,CASSYGGIREQYF
TRBV19,TRBJ2-6,few,NA,TGTGCCAGTAGTATTAAAACCCTCTCTGGGGCCAACGTCCTGACTTTC,CASSIKTLSGANVLTF
TRBV29-1,TRBJ2-3,few,NA,TGCAGCGTCCGTGCGGACTGGATTAGCACAGATACGCAGTATTTT,CSVRADWISTDTQYF
TRBV19,TRBJ1-5,few,NA,TGTGCCAGTAGTATAATGGGGTACAATCAGCCCCAGCATTTT,CASSIMGYNQPQHF
TRBV5-5,TRBJ1-6,once,NA,TGTGCCAGCAGCTTGGACAGGGAATCACCCCTCCACTTT,CASSLDRESPLHF
TRBV7-6,TRBJ2-7,NA,TRBD2,TGTGCCAGCAGCAGCAGAGTCCCGGGACTAGCAGCCTACGAGCAGTACTTC,CASSSRVPGLAAYEQYF
TRBV7-9,TRBJ1-1,NA,NA,TGTGCCAGCAGCCCGCAGGGAATCAACGCTGAAGCTTTCTTT,CASSPQGINAEAFF
TRBV29-1,TRBJ2-5,NA,NA,TGCAGCGTAGCGGACAGCCATGCGGAGACCCAGTACTTC,CSVADSHAETQYF
TRBV20-1,TRBJ2-1,NA,NA,TGCAGTGCTATGGGGAACAATGAGCAGTTCTTC,CSAMGNNEQFF
TRBV15,TRBJ2-3,once,TRBD2,TGTGCCACCAGCAGAGAGTTGGGGGGGAAAGATACGCAGTATTTT,CATSRELGGKDTQYF
TRBV5-1,TRBJ2-3,NA,TRBD2,TGCGCCAGCAGCCCCTTGACTAGCTCGACGCAGTATTTT,CASSPLTSSTQYF
TRBV6-6,TRBJ1-5,few,NA,TGTGCCAGCAGTTATGGGAACAATCAGCCCCAGCATTTT,CASSYGNNQPQHF
TRBV10-3,TRBJ2-1,NA,NA,TGTGCCATCAGAGGAACCAGGGGTGATGAGCAGTTCTTC,CAIRGTRGDEQFF
TRBV2,TRBJ1-4,NA,NA,TGTGCCAGCAGGCCCGACTCGGGGAGGGGTCATGAAAAACTGTTTTTT,CASRPDSGRGHEKLFF
TRBV4-3,TRBJ2-2,NA,NA,TGCGCCAGCAGCCAAGAGTACAGGAGATTACAGAACACCGGGGAGCTGTTTTTT,CASSQEYRRLQNTGELFF
TRBV6-6,TRBJ2-6,NA,NA,TGTGCCAGCAGGGAAGGGGGATCTGGGGCCAACGTCCTGACTTTC,CASREGGSGANVLTF
TRBV4-1,TRBJ1-1,NA,NA,TGCGCCAGCAGCCAAGATCTGCCAAACCGCGGATGGGTCACTGAAGCTTTCTTT,CASSQDLPNRGWVTEAFF
TRBV7-9,TRBJ2-7,once,TRBD1,TGTGCCAGCAGCTTAGGGACAGGGAAATACGAGCAGTACTTC,CASSLGTGKYEQYF